This T cell receptor beta chain was sequenced during a study of shared clonotypes between healthy human individuals. As for the study in general: CD4 naive and CD4 memory each took three plates per donor, while CD8 naive took two and CD8 memory one.

Germline V gives CDR1 SNHLY, CDR2 FYNNEI. The CDR3 loop spans 11 amino acids. V was trimmed by 8 bases and J by 2 bases, leaving 7 bases between them. As handled by the study authors: ImmunoSEQ only sent back junction sequences with no quality scores, so filtering was done differently. Data came from immunoSEQ multiplex PCR; TCRdb stores just in-frame clones and leaves some out. V, J and clone size are those of that table, while D and trimming were read from the DNA. Here the sample spans over a million clones, more than 60% being singletons. The split of CD4+ cells yielded CD45RA+ naive and CD45RA-negative memory subsets.

This chain connects TRBV2 to TRBJ2-7; possible D gene TRBD1, 6 bases. The sequenced material came from memory CD4+ T cells sorted from blood. Sample subset: CD45RA-negative fraction. This TCR came from a man younger than 30 in good health. The CDR3 loop is CASGQTYEQYF. Here the CDR3 DNA reads TGTGCCAGCGGACAGACCTACGAGCAGTACTTC.